Below, 19 T cell receptor beta chains from the same sample are listed, as sequenced in a study of early T cells in non-severe SARS-CoV-2 infection. TCRdb reanalysed the 5' RACE reads using MiXCR and keeps one entry per CDR3 protein. This sample yields roughly 81,000 distinct CDR3 sequences, of which around 10% are seen a single time; 2.6% belongs to the top ten. The specimen sequenced was whole blood. These receptor sequences come from an adult who was a healthcare worker with PCR-confirmed SARS-CoV-2 infection or an uninfected control (not recorded which).

A few counts support this clonotype. The chain recombines TRBV20-1 with TRBJ1-2; a possible D gene is TRBD1 (6 bases). Germline V gene sequence: CDR1 DFQATT, CDR2 SNEGSKA (reference sequence). The CDR3 has 15 amino acids. V lost 2 bases and J 4 bases, leaving 17 bases between the germline ends. CDR3 residues: CSARPLGGAGYGYTF. As DNA, the CDR3 is TGCAGTGCTAGACCCCTGGGGGGCGCGGGCTATGGCTACACCTTC.

This clonotype was found a few times. The J gene is TRBJ1-6, the V gene TRBV14; 7 nucleotides align to TRBD1. With 4 bases clipped from V and 6 bases from J, the junction kept 6 bases outside the gene matches. CDR3 length equals 15 residues. In germline, CDR1 is SGHDN, CDR2 FVKESK. DNA for the CDR3: TGTGCCAGCAGCCCTTCGACAGGGCGTAATTCACCCCTCCACTTT. It is translated as CASSPSTGRNSPLHF.

This clonotype was detected a few times. The gene calls are TRBV7-9 and TRBJ1-4; 7 nucleotides line up with TRBD1. The germline V gene encodes CDR1 SEHNR and CDR2 FQNEAQ (reference sequence). The length of the CDR3 is 13 residues. Trimming removed 9 bases from V and 3 bases from J; junction bases left unmatched: 4. CDR3 region: CASSRGANEKLFF. CDR3 nucleotides: TGTGCCAGTAGCAGGGGGGCTAATGAAAAACTGTTTTTT.

In this sample, this clonotype turned up many times. J is TRBJ2-1 and V is TRBV29-1; D uncertain. The CDR3 contains 13 residues. Germline V gives CDR1 SQVTM, CDR2 ANQGSEA. V was cut by 5 bases and J by 7 bases, with 15 bases left in between. CDR3 residues: CSVPIVVMNEQFF. CDR3 sequence (DNA): TGCAGCGTTCCGATAGTAGTAATGAATGAGCAGTTCTTC.

In this sample, this clonotype turned up a few times. J is TRBJ2-1 and V is TRBV29-1; 7 bases fit TRBD1. The length of the CDR3 is 12 residues. V was clipped by 8 bases and J by 5 bases; unmatched bases: 6. CDR1 and CDR2 from the germline V gene are SQVTM and ANQGSEA. The CDR3 here is CSIRQGDNEQFF. The CDR3 nucleotides are TGCAGCATTAGACAGGGAGACAATGAGCAGTTCTTC.

This clonotype was detected many times. The genes are TRBV7-9 and TRBJ2-5, with a possible D match to TRBD1 (6 bases). The CDR3 contains 14 residues. Trimming removed 5 bases at V and 5 bases at J, with 15 bases between. The germline V gene encodes CDR1 SEHNR and CDR2 FQNEAQ (reference sequence). CDR3 coding DNA: TGTGCCAGCAGCACAAGGGGGTCCCTCGAGACCCAGTACTTC. This gives the protein CASSTRGSLETQYF.

This clonotype was detected ten times or more. The chain joins TRBV9 to TRBJ2-7, with D possibly being TRBD1 (6 bases). The CDR3 extends over 15 amino acids. V lost 3 bases and J 1 base, leaving 14 bases between the germline ends. The germline gives CDR1 SGDLS, CDR2 YYNGEE. This CDR3 reads CASSAHGQGSYEQYF. The CDR3 DNA follows: TGTGCCAGCAGCGCTCACGGCCAGGGGTCCTACGAGCAGTACTTC.

The chain has TRBV2 and TRBJ2-5; D is possibly TRBD2 (5 bases). Trimming shortened V by 7 bases and J by 2 bases, and 17 bases separated the two germline ends. Germline values: CDR1 SNHLY, CDR2 FYNNEI. The CDR3 consists of 15 residues. DNA for the CDR3: TGTGCCAGCATCCCCGGGGTGGCAGGTCAAGAGACCCAGTACTTC. It encodes CASIPGVAGQETQYF.

This clonotype was seen ten or more times. The conserved final phenylalanine or tryptophan is absent from the CDR3, which likely points to a read error. The DNA is omitted, as the CDR3 cannot be located on it reliably, and the CDR3 follows TCRdb's listing. The chain combines TRBV10-3 with TRBJ2-5; the table's D call TRBD2 went unverified against the DNA. The germline gives CDR1 ENHRY, CDR2 SYGVKD. Both ends counted, the CDR3 spans 10 residues. This CDR3 reads CAISFPGTYL.

A few counts support this clonotype. CDR3 sequence reads: CSVADRVYEQYF. The CDR3 DNA reads TGCAGCGTCGCAGACAGGGTCTACGAGCAGTACTTC. The chain couples TRBV29-1 to TRBJ2-7; 7 bases match TRBD1. The length of the CDR3 is 12 residues. Germline V lookup: CDR1 SQVTM, CDR2 ANQGSEA. V shed 6 bases, J shed 3 bases, and the junction held 5 bases outside the gene matches.

This clonotype was found many times. The chain joins TRBV3-1 to TRBJ2-1, with 10 bases aligning to TRBD1. The CDR3 runs to 14 residues. The V and J ends lost 6 bases and 7 bases, in that order; junction bases with no gene match: 6. Per germline, CDR1 LGHDT and CDR2 YNNKEL (reference sequence). DNA of the CDR3: TGTGCCAGCAGGGGGGACAGGGGTTGGAATGAGCAGTTCTTC. Protein: CASRGDRGWNEQFF.

The chain couples TRBV28 to TRBJ1-1; 7 nucleotides agree with TRBD1. The CDR3 has 15 residues. Looked up from germline, CDR1 is MDHEN and CDR2 is SYDVKM. Unmatched junction bases numbered 6, after V lost 3 bases and J lost 2 bases. CDR3 sequence (DNA): TGTGCCAGCAGTTTGCCCGGGACAGAAAACACTGAAGCTTTCTTT. Protein: CASSLPGTENTEAFF.

This clonotype has a count of ten or more. J is TRBJ2-1 and V is TRBV19; D is perhaps TRBD1 or TRBD2 (5 bases each). CDR3 length: 13 amino acids. Trimming left V 10 bases short and J 9 bases short, with 19 bases between. From germline, CDR1 is LNHDA and CDR2 SQIVND (reference sequence). CDR3 nucleotide sequence: TGTGCCACCGGAGGACAAGTTGGCACTGAGCAGTTCTTC. Translation: CATGGQVGTEQFF. Full variable domain (rest looked up from reference TRBV19 and TRBJ2-1): DGGITQSPKYLFRKEGQNVTLSCEQNLNHDAMYWYRQDPGQGLRLIYYSQIVNDFQKGDIAEGYSVSREKKESFPLTVTSAQKNPTAFYLCATGGQVGTEQFFGPGTRLTVL.

This clonotype occurred once. The chain has TRBV7-6 and TRBJ2-3; TRBD2 matches 12 bases. V lost 4 bases and J lost 2; bases outside the gene matches: 4. Germline values: CDR1 SGHVS, CDR2 FNYEAQ. This CDR3 spans 16 amino acids. The CDR3 protein is CASSSTSGGYTDTQYF. The DNA of the CDR3 is TGTGCCAGCAGCTCGACTAGCGGGGGTTACACAGATACGCAGTATTTT.

Many counts were recorded for this clonotype. The chain employs TRBV20-1 and TRBJ2-5, with 9 positions matching TRBD1. V was clipped by 6 bases and J by 3 bases; unmatched bases: 2. The V gene's germline CDR1 is DFQATT and CDR2 SNEGSKA (reference sequence). The CDR3 runs to 12 residues. CDR3 loop: CSAGQGKETQYF. The CDR3 DNA reads TGCAGTGCCGGACAGGGGAAAGAGACCCAGTACTTC.

This clonotype was counted a single time. The rearrangement joins TRBV20-1 to TRBJ2-7; weak D call: TRBD2 (7 bases). CDR3 size: 15 residues. Between the trimmed V and J ends, which lost 3 bases and 3 bases, there was a span of 18 bases. CDR1 is DFQATT, CDR2 SNEGSKA, per germline (reference sequence). The CDR3 DNA follows: TGCAGTGCTAGGGCCGCGGGGGCGGACGGCTACGAGCAGTACTTC. Translated, it gives CSARAAGADGYEQYF.

V is TRBV7-2 and J is TRBJ1-6; weak D call: TRBD1 (5 bases). This CDR3 is built from 14 residues. Germline V gene sequence: CDR1 SGHTA, CDR2 FQGNSA. V lost 7 bases, J lost 11 bases, and 18 bases lay in between. The CDR3 DNA follows: TGTGCCAGCACCCCCGGGCGGGGCGAAGCACCCCTCCACTTT. Protein: CASTPGRGEAPLHF. Full variable domain (missing parts from reference TRBV7-2 and TRBJ1-6): GAGVSQSPSNKVTEKGKDVELRCDPISGHTALYWYRQSLGQGLEFLIYFQGNSAPDKSGLPSDRFSAERTGGSVSTLTIQRTQQEDSAVYLCASTPGRGEAPLHFGNGTRLTVT.

This clonotype was observed many times. This chain connects TRBV7-6 to TRBJ2-6; D tentatively fits TRBD1 or TRBD2 (6 bases each). The CDR3 length is 18 residues. Trimming stripped 5 bases from V and 0 bases from J, with 17 bases between. CDR1 is SGHVS, CDR2 FNYEAQ, per germline. The CDR3 here is CASSPRGGGGSGANVLTF. As DNA, the CDR3 is TGTGCCAGCAGCCCCCGAGGGGGAGGAGGCTCTGGGGCCAACGTCCTGACTTTC. The entire variable domain, with the rest obtained from reference TRBV7-6 and TRBJ2-6, is as follows: GAGVSQSPRYKVTKRGQDVALRCDPISGHVSLYWYRQALGQGPEFLTYFNYEAQQDKSGLPNDRFSAERPEGSISTLTIQRTEQRDSAMYRCASSPRGGGGSGANVLTFGAGSRLTVL.

This clonotype was recorded many times. The chain couples TRBV6-6 to TRBJ1-2; possibly TRBD1 for D (6 bases). CDR1 is MNHNY and CDR2 is SVGAGI in the germline V gene (reference sequence). This CDR3 is built from 14 residues. V lost 5 bases to trimming and J lost 8 bases, with 18 bases between them. The CDR3 coding sequence is TGTGCCAGCAGTACATGGGGGGCCCCGGGGGGCTACACCTTC. Translated: CASSTWGAPGGYTF.